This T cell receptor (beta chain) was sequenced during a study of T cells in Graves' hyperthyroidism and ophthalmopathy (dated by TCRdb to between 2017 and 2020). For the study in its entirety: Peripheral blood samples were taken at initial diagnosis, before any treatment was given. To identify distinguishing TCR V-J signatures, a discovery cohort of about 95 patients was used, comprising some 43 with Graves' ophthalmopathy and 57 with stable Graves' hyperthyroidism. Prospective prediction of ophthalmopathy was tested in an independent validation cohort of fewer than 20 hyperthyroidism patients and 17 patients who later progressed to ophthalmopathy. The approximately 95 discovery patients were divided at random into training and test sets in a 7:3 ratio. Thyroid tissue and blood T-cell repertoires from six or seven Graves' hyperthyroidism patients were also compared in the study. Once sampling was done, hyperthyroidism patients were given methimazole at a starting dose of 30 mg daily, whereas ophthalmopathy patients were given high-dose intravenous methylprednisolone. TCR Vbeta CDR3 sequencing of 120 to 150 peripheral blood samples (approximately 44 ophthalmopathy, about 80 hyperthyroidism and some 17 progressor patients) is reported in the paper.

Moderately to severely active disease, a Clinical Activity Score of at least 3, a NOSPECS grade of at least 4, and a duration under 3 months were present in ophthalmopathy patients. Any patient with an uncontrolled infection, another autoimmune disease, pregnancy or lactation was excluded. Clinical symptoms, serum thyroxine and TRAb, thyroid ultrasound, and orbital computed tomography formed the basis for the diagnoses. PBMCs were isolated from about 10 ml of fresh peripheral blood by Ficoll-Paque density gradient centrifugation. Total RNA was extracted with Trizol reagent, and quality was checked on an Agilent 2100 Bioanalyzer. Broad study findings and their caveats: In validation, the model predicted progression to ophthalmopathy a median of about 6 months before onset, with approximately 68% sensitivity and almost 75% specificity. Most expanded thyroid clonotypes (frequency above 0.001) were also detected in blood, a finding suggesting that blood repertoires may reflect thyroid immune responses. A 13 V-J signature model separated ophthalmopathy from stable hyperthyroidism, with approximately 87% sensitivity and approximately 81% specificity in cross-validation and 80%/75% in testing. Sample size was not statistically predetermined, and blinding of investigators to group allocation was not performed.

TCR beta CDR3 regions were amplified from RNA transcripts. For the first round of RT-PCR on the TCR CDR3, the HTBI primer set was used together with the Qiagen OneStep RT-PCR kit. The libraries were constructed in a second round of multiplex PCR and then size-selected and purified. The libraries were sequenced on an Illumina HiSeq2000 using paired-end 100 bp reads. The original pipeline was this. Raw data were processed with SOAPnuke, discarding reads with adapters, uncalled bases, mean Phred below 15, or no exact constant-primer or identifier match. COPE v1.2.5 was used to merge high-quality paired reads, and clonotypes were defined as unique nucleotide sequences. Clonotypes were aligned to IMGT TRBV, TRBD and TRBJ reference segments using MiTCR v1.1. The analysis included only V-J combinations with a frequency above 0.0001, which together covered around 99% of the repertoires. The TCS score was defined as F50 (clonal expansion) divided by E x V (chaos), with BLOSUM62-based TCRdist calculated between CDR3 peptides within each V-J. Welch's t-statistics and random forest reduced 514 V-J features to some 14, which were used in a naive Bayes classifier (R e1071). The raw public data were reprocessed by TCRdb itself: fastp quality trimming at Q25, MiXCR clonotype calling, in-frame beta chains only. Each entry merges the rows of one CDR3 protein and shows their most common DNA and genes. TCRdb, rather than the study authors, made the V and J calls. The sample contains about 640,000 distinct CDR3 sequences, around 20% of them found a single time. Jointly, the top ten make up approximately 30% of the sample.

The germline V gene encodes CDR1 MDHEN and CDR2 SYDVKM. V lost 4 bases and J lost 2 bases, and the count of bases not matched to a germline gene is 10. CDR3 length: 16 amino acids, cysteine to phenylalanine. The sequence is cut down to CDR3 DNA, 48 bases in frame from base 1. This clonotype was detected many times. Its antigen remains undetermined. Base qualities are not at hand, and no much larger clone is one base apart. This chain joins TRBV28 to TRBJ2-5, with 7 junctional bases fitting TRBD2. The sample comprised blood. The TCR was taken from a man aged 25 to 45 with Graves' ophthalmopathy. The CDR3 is CASSSPRREGQETQYF. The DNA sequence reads TGTGCCAGCAGTTCCCCTAGGAGGGAGGGACAAGAGACCCAGTACTTC.